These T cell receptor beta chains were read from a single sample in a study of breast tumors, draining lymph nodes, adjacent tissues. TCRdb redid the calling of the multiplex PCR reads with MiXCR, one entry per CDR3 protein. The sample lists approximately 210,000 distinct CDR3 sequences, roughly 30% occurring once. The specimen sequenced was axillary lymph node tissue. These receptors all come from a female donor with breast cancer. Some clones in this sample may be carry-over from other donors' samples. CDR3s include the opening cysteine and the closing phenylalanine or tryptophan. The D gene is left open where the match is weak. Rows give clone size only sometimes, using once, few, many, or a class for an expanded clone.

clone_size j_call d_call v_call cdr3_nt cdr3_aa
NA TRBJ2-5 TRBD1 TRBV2 TGTGCCAGCAGTGAGGGACAGGGGGTACAAGAGACCCAGTACTTC CASSEGQGVQETQYF
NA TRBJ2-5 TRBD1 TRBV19 TGTGCCAGTACTGGGACAGGGTTCGGAAAGACCCAGTACTTC CASTGTGFGKTQYF
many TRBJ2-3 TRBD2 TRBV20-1 TGCAGTGCTAGGGGGGAAGCGGGAGGGTCAGATACGCAGTATTTT CSARGEAGGSDTQYF
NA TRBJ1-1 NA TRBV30 TGTGCCTGGAGTCGGGGGTCTAGCACTGAAGCTTTCTTT CAWSRGSSTEAFF
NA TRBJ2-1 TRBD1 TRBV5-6 TGTGCCAGCAGCTTACCGGGACAGGGGGCGCGGGGCTACAATGAGCAGTTCTTC CASSLPGQGARGYNEQFF
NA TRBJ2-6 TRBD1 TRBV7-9 TGTGCCAGCTCCGGGACAGGGACGGGCTCTGGGGCCAACGTCCTGACTTTC CASSGTGTGSGANVLTF
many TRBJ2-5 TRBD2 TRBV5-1 TGCGCCAGCAGCTTGAGGGCGGGAGTACTCCAAGAGACCCAGTACTTC CASSLRAGVLQETQYF
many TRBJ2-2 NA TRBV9 TGTGCCAGCAGCCCCCGGTCGAACACCGGGGAGCTGTTTTTT CASSPRSNTGELFF
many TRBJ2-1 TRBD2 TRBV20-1 TGCAGTGCGGAGCGGGACCGAAGCAATGAGCAGTTCTTC CSAERDRSNEQFF
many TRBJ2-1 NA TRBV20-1 TGCAGTGCTAGACAGAGTGTCGAGCAGTTCTTC CSARQSVEQFF
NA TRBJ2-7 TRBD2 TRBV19 TGTGCCAGTAGTGCCTCGGGACTAGCGAGCGCCTACGAGCAGTACTTC CASSASGLASAYEQYF
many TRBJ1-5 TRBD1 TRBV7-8 TGTGCCAGCAGCTGGGACAGACAGTCCCAGCATTTT CASSWDRQSQHF
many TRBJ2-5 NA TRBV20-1 TGCAGTGCTAGATCCAAAGGGCTGGGGCAAGAGACCCAGTACTTC CSARSKGLGQETQYF
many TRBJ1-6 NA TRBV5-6 TGTGCCAGCACCCCCGACCGGGAGGGGGGATCACCCCTCCACTTT CASTPDREGGSPLHF
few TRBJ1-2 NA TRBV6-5 TGTGCCAGCAGTCACGGGGGGATTGCTAACTATAGCTACACCTTC CASSHGGIANYSYTF